This record concerns one T cell receptor (beta chain) sequence. This sample stems from a study of blood T cells in healthy people across ages. V lost 0 bases and J lost 0; bases outside the gene matches: 10. This CDR3 contains 17 residues. CDR1 is DFQATT and CDR2 is SNEGSKA in the germline V gene (reference sequence). The authors ran a second PCR of 7 to 11 cycles using a sample-barcoded 5' primer and a J-beta primer mix. In TCRdb, the 5' RACE reads were re-called with MiXCR into one record per CDR3 protein. The sample gives some 1,800,000 distinct CDR3 sequences, 39% of which show up once; 20% to 25% is in the top ten.

The sequence came from a human donor in good health. V usage is TRBV20-1 and J usage is TRBJ1-2; TRBD1 matches 7 bases. What was sequenced was blood. For the CDR3, the DNA is TGCAGTGCTAGAGACCGGACAGGACGACCAGCTAACTATGGCTACACCTTC. Its protein product is CSARDRTGRPANYGYTF.